A single sample gave rise to the 6 T cell receptor beta chains below, sequenced in a study of a mutant IDH1 vaccine in newly diagnosed glioma. TCRdb keeps only in-frame clones here, not all; method: immunoSEQ multiplex PCR. The table records tens of thousands of clones, approximately 93% of them present only once. These TCRs' antigens remain unknown. The time point denotes: week 5, during vaccination. Every vaccine dose comprised 300 ug of mutant IDH1 20-mer peptide plus topical imiquimod. The sequencing here drew on PBMCs, taken from a glioma patient whose treatment included an IDH1 peptide vaccine. The receptors come from a middle-aged man with glioma.

V is TRBV6-5 and J is TRBJ2-1, with 7 bases that match TRBD1. The germline gives CDR1 MNHEY, CDR2 SVGAGI. The V segment lost 3 bases and the J segment 4 bases; nucleotides outside the gene matches: 6. This CDR3 is 15 amino acids long. The CDR3 DNA is TGTGCCAGCAGTTATAACCAGGGGGTATACAATGAGCAGTTCTTC. Translated: CASSYNQGVYNEQFF.

The chain has TRBV7-8 and TRBJ2-7; TRBD1 aligns across 7 bases. The CDR3 is 14 residues long. Germline V lookup: CDR1 SGHVS, CDR2 FQNEAQ. The V gene end was trimmed by 5 bases and the J gene end by 0 bases; junction bases not matched to a gene: 4. DNA of the CDR3: TGTGCCAGCAGCAATACAGGGGTCTCCTACGAGCAGTACTTC. Translating gives CASSNTGVSYEQYF.

This chain links TRBV30 with TRBJ1-1; no firm D call. The CDR3 loop spans 15 amino acids. CDR1 and CDR2 (germline): GTSNPN, SVGIG (reference sequence). The germline V and J ends were trimmed by 0 bases and 6 bases, with 17 bases remaining between them. The CDR3 nucleotides are TGTGCCTGGAGTGTAGGGTTTGGGTTCGGCGCTGAAGCTTTCTTT. It yields the protein CAWSVGFGFGAEAFF.

This clone occurred once. The gene calls are TRBV28 and TRBJ2-7; D is possibly TRBD2 (5 bases). The CDR3 has 14 amino acids. The germline CDR1 and CDR2 sequences are MDHEN and SYDVKM. Trimming took off 6 bases at V and 2 bases at J, with 14 bases between the two ends. The CDR3 sequence: CASSPARVTYEQYF. The CDR3 nucleotides are TGTGCCAGCAGCCCGGCGAGGGTAACCTACGAGCAGTACTTC.

The rearrangement joins TRBV2 to TRBJ2-7; 8 nucleotides line up with TRBD2. Germline trimming cut 6 bases from V and 4 bases from J; bases unmatched to any gene: 5. The germline V gene has CDR1 SNHLY and CDR2 FYNNEI. The CDR3 covers 13 residues. The CDR3 coding sequence is TGTGCCAGCAGGCGGACTAGCAGGTACGAGCAGTACTTC. Translation: CASRRTSRYEQYF. The full variable domain, with the rest looked up from reference TRBV2 and TRBJ2-7, is EPEVTQTPSHQVTQMGQEVILRCVPISNHLYFYWYRQILGQKVEFLVSFYNNEISEKSEIFDDQFSVERPDGSNFTLKIRSTKLEDSAMYFCASRRTSRYEQYFGPGTRLTVT.

CDR3: CASSYSMSLGFQPQHF. The DNA of the CDR3 is TGTGCCAGCAGTTACTCGATGTCTCTGGGTTTTCAGCCCCAGCATTTT. The chain combines TRBV6-6 with TRBJ1-5; D gene ambiguous. Germline V CDR1 and CDR2: MNHNY, SVGAGI (reference sequence). The V end lost 0 bases, the J end lost 6 bases, and 15 bases lay between the germline ends. There are 16 residues in the CDR3.